Below are 14 T cell receptor beta chains sequenced from a single sample in a study of cytomegalovirus exposure and HLA in healthy donors. Clones were sequenced by immunoSEQ multiplex PCR, and TCRdb holds only the in-frame ones, with some missing. The sample includes approximately 160,000 clones, 86% seen only once; the top ten take around 6%. Sequencing input: PBMCs. These receptors were taken from a young woman in good health and CMV-seronegative.

The chain joins TRBV13 to TRBJ1-4; possibly TRBD1 for D (5 bases). V shed 0 bases and J shed 6 bases, with 14 bases lying between them. Germline V lookup: CDR1 PRHDT, CDR2 FYEKMQ (reference sequence). The CDR3 is 16 amino acids. Written as DNA, the CDR3 is TGTGCCAGCAGCTTAGGCCTTGGGGGGGTGGATGAAAAACTGTTTTTT. Translated: CASSLGLGGVDEKLFF.

Note on this clone: One end of the junction varies from germline; a read error may be responsible. V and J are TRBV7-3 and TRBJ2-3; 8 bases are shared with TRBD2. Germline V gene data show CDR1 as SGHTA and CDR2 as FQGTGA. This CDR3 region has 18 residues. The CDR3: CASSPQAGALGGTHTQYF. For the CDR3, the DNA is TGTGCCAGCAGCCCTCAAGCGGGAGCTCTCGGCGGCACACATACGCAGTATTTT.

V is TRBV6-1 and J is TRBJ2-1; 8 nucleotides align to TRBD2. The CDR3 length is 15 residues. Trimming took 2 bases from V and 2 from J; bases not matched to a gene: 2. Germline CDR1 reads MNHNS; CDR2 reads SASEGT. Here the CDR3 DNA reads TGTGCCAGCAGTGAATCGCGGGGGGCCTACAATGAGCAGTTCTTC. This codes for CASSESRGAYNEQFF.

This clone appeared once. The rearrangement joins TRBV28 to TRBJ1-4, with D possibly TRBD1 on 5 matching bases. The CDR3 length is 15 residues. Germline assignment: CDR1 MDHEN and CDR2 SYDVKM. The germline V and J ends were trimmed by 8 bases and 7 bases, with 20 bases remaining between them. This CDR3 reads CASRSGPGFGEKLFF. The DNA of the CDR3 is TGTGCCAGCCGGTCAGGGCCGGGGTTTGGTGAAAAACTGTTTTTT.

This clone turned up a few times. The chain carries TRBV18 and TRBJ1-1; 10 bases line up with TRBD1. After removal of 4 bases from V and 5 bases from J, the junction contained 4 bases not matched to a gene. Germline V CDR1 and CDR2: KGHSH, LQKENI. CDR3 length equals 14 residues. This CDR3 is CASSLGDRGTEAFF. The CDR3 coding sequence is TGTGCCAGCTCACTGGGGGACAGGGGTACTGAAGCTTTCTTT.

The chain uses TRBV6-5 and TRBJ2-7, with unresolved D. CDR3 length: 15 amino acids. V lost 6 bases to trimming and J lost 1 base, with 16 bases between them. Germline-derived CDR1 and CDR2 are MNHEY and SVGAGI. The CDR3 region has the DNA TGTGCCAGCAGACCACAGACTGGCCCTTCCTACGAGCAGTACTTC. Translated: CASRPQTGPSYEQYF.

This clone showed up just once. The CDR3 protein is CASSQAPGGYEQYF. DNA for the CDR3: TGCGCCAGCAGCCAAGCCCCGGGGGGCTACGAGCAGTACTTC. The V call is TRBV4-3, the J call TRBJ2-7, with 7 bases identical to TRBD2. With 1 base clipped from V and 3 bases from J, the junction kept 3 bases outside the gene matches. Germline lookup yields CDR1 LGHNA and CDR2 YSLEER. The CDR3 extends over 14 amino acids.

The gene calls are TRBV6-5 and TRBJ1-1; 10 bases line up with TRBD1. The junction had 6 bases not matched to a gene; V was cut back by 4 bases and J by 10 bases. The germline V gene encodes CDR1 MNHEY and CDR2 SVGAGI. The CDR3 spans 13 residues. CDR3 nucleotide sequence: TGTGCCAGCAGTTTAGGGACAGGGGTGAGAGCTTTCTTT. Its translation is CASSLGTGVRAFF.

The chain joins TRBV5-4 to TRBJ2-3; a possible D gene is TRBD2 (7 bases). V was trimmed by 0 bases and J by 4 bases, leaving 15 bases between them. Germline V gene sequence: CDR1 SGHNT, CDR2 YYREEE (reference sequence). The CDR3 length is 16 residues. This chain's CDR3 is CASSLETGRVADTQYF. DNA of the CDR3: TGTGCCAGCAGCTTGGAAACAGGGAGGGTGGCAGATACGCAGTATTTT.

Written as DNA, the CDR3 is TGCGCCAGCAGTCAATCCGACGGGGGTGGGAATGAGCAGTTCTTC. Protein sequence: CASSQSDGGGNEQFF. This chain joins TRBV23-1 and TRBJ2-1; D perhaps matches TRBD2 (6 bases). TRBV23-1 is marked as an open reading frame, function uncertain. The CDR3 runs 15 residues. V lost 0 bases to trimming and J lost 7 bases, with 13 bases between them.

V and J are TRBV11-2 and TRBJ2-3, with D possibly matching TRBD1 (6 bases). V gave up 0 bases and J gave up 4 bases, with 11 bases separating them. This CDR3 region has 15 residues. Germline assignment: CDR1 SGHAT and CDR2 FQNNGV. The CDR3 DNA is TGTGCCAGCAGCTTAGAGGGGGCAGGGGCAGATACGCAGTATTTT. Its protein product is CASSLEGAGADTQYF.

The chain is built from TRBV5-4 and TRBJ2-5, with D uncertain. V was cut by 1 base and J by 7 bases, with 14 bases left in between. Per germline, CDR1 SGHNT and CDR2 YYREEE (reference sequence). The CDR3 spans 14 residues. The CDR3 DNA reads TGTGCCAGCAGCTTGTCCGAGGCTTTGGGGACCCAGTACTTC. Translating it yields CASSLSEALGTQYF.

This clone was detected a few times. The chain recombines TRBV19 with TRBJ1-5; 7 bases are a match to TRBD1. This CDR3 is 15 amino acids long. Germline trimming cut 5 bases from V and 6 bases from J; bases unmatched to any gene: 10. The germline V gene has CDR1 LNHDA and CDR2 SQIVND (reference sequence). The CDR3 coding sequence is TGTGCCAGTAGTGTGGAACAGGGGCGCATTCAGCCCCAGCATTTT. This gives the protein CASSVEQGRIQPQHF.

The J gene is TRBJ2-1, the V gene TRBV4-2; 14 positions agree with TRBD2. Trimming removed 3 bases from V and 0 bases from J; junction bases left unmatched: 10. The germline CDR1 and CDR2 sequences are LGHNA and YNFKEQ. The CDR3 totals 20 residues. The CDR3 is CASSQPGTSGRRSSYNEQFF. The CDR3 DNA is TGTGCCAGCAGCCAGCCGGGGACTAGCGGGAGACGGAGCTCCTACAATGAGCAGTTCTTC.